Given below is one T cell receptor (beta chain) in context. No cognate antigen has been identified for it. No base quality values were provided; no much bigger clone lies one nucleotide off. All donors were healthy Caucasians. Three pairs of female monozygotic twins, all aged about 18 to 30 years, made up the twin cohort. Positive isolation kits from Invitrogen were used to isolate CD4+ and CD8+ T cell populations. The library was made by 5' RACE. Sequencing took place on an Illumina HiSeq 2000. Template switching introduced a universal primer binding site; the final cDNA contained a unique molecular identifier, enabling accurate counting of TCR cDNA molecules. First-strand cDNA for TCR alpha and beta chains was synthesized from specific primers in the conserved constant-segment region. To control for contamination, every cDNA library carried two barcodes: a SMART-Mk sample barcode plus Illumina barcodes. TruSeq adapter sequences along with Illumina sample barcodes were introduced in two successive PCR steps. Sequencing of the TCR alpha and beta cDNA libraries was done on the Illumina HiSeq platform using custom primers. Turning to the authors' computational methods: Raw reads were processed with MiGEC to extract unique molecular identifiers, and MiXCR was used to determine CDR3 positions. Recombination models were inferred per individual with the repgenHMM and IGoR tools using an EM algorithm. Shared clonotypes were analyzed with the tcR package in R, and sharing was normalized by the product of cloneset sizes. Out-of-frame nonproductive sequences were analyzed to study raw recombination free of thymic and clonal selection effects. TCRdb ran its own pipeline on the public reads, namely fastp trimming at Q25 and MiXCR clone calling, and kept in-frame beta chains. Every distinct CDR3 protein forms one entry, paired with its most common genes and DNA. The V and J calls here are based on TCRdb, not the publication. Across this sample there are around 490,000 distinct CDR3 sequences, with about 13% seen only once. The biggest ten clones account for approximately 1% of the sample.

The sample comes from a study of identical twins (dated by TCRdb to 2015 to 2016). Broadly, across the study: To test whether fetal clonotypes persist, this study deep-sequenced TCR alpha and beta repertoires from monozygotic twins, from unrelated adults of various ages, and from cord blood. Replicate twin experiments were performed at different times using different library preparation protocols to rule out contamination. Summary of the overall study and its limitations: Fewer insertions were carried by abundant cord blood beta clonotypes; a weaker similar trend was observed in young adult naive repertoires, while no such trend was observed in memory repertoires. Invariant T cells such as MAIT and iNKT could partly confound zero-insertion analyses, although diverse VJ usage argued against such confounding for most clonotypes. In monozygotic twins, out-of-frame TCR alpha sharing was systematically underestimated by recombination models, although the models agreed with sharing between unrelated individuals. Compared with coincidental sharing between unrelated individuals, out-of-frame TCR alpha sequences shared between twins had an excess of sequences with low generation probability. Because the same donors could not be followed over many years, the conclusions relied on cross-sectional statistical analysis. Excess twin sharing in beta out-of-frame sequences was weaker because fewer shared sequences lowered the signal-to-noise ratio.

From the germline V gene, CDR1 is SGHTA and CDR2 is FQGNSA. Inclusive of the bounding cysteine and phenylalanine, the CDR3 is 12 residues long. Only CDR3 DNA remains: 36 bases, in frame from the first base. V is reduced by 5 bases and J by 6 bases, leaving a spacing of 11 bases between them. The same specimen was also included in a second study, on yellow fever vaccine responses in identical twins. Taken from the second paper: According to the authors, in identical twins the way T cells responded to vaccination appeared partly convergent and partly personalized. The study precisely tracked vaccine-responding T cell clones in identical twins.

This receptor was obtained from a woman aged 18-30 years in good health. Sequenced sample: CD4+ T cells sorted from blood. The chain is encoded by TRBV7-2 joined to TRBJ2-7, with a weak D call of TRBD2 (5 bases match). Here is the DNA: TGTGCCAGCAGCCTGGACTGGCCCGAGCAGTACTTC. The encoded protein is CASSLDWPEQYF.